This entry lists 32 T cell receptor beta chains sequenced from one sample in a study of T cells in Graves' hyperthyroidism and ophthalmopathy. Using RNA transcripts as the source, TCR beta CDR3 regions were amplified. HTBI primers drove first-round RT-PCR of the TCR CDR3. TCRdb re-derived calls from the multiplex PCR reads in MiXCR, one entry per CDR3 protein. The sample lists hundreds of thousands of distinct CDR3 sequences, around 14% seen once, with around 9.2% in the top ten. Sequences were obtained from blood. These receptors were collected from a woman in her late teens or twenties with Graves' hyperthyroidism.

In the case of this clonotype: A much bigger clone sits one base away, suggesting this may be a read error. The V and J genes are TRBV9 and TRBJ2-5; 7 bases map to TRBD2. Germline V CDR1 and CDR2: SGDLS, YYNGEE. V was clipped by 3 bases and J by 7 bases; unmatched bases: 3. CDR3 length equals 12 residues. CDR3 DNA sequence: TGTGCCAGCAGCGGCTGGGGGGGGACCCAGTACTTC. The encoded protein is CASSGWGGTQYF.

This clonotype was counted at least ten times. The rearrangement links TRBV7-6 to TRBJ2-7, with 11 bases matching TRBD1. V shed 4 bases, J shed 4 bases, and the junction held 9 bases outside the gene matches. Per the germline V gene, CDR1 is SGHVS and CDR2 is FNYEAQ. The CDR3 is 16 residues long. CDR3 sequence (DNA): TGTGCCAGCAGCTCCCACGGACAGGGGGCTATTTACGAGCAGTACTTC. Its protein is CASSSHGQGAIYEQYF.

Many counts were recorded for this clonotype. This sequence joins TRBV28 and TRBJ2-6; D could derive from TRBD1 or TRBD2 (6 bases each). The CDR3 consists of 15 residues. Per germline, CDR1 MDHEN and CDR2 SYDVKM. In nucleotides, the CDR3 is TGTGCTGGAACAGGGCGGGGAGCTGGGGCCAACGTCCTGACTTTC. This sequence encodes CAGTGRGAGANVLTF.

The J gene is TRBJ1-4, the V gene TRBV28; D possibly corresponds to TRBD1 (5 bases). CDR3 length: 12 amino acids. Germline CDR1 reads MDHEN; CDR2 reads SYDVKM. Trimming removed 8 bases at V and 12 bases at J, with 16 bases between. DNA for the CDR3: TGTGCCAGCGGCAGGGTTGCCCCTCAACTGTTTTTT. It encodes CASGRVAPQLFF.

J is TRBJ2-5 and V is TRBV6-1; 8 bases fit TRBD2. V shed 10 bases and J 3 bases; nucleotides not matched to a gene: 13. The CDR3 runs 15 residues. Per the germline V gene, CDR1 is MNHNS and CDR2 is SASEGT. CDR3 nucleotide sequence: TGTGCCACCTTCGGGGTAGCGGGACGCAAAGAGACCCAGTACTTC. Protein product: CATFGVAGRKETQYF.

This clonotype was detected many times. V gene TRBV30 combines with J gene TRBJ2-3; D might be TRBD1 (6 bases). Trimming left V 0 bases short and J 1 base short, with 11 bases between. The CDR3 totals 15 residues. The germline V gene encodes CDR1 GTSNPN and CDR2 SVGIG (reference sequence). CDR3 residues: CAWSVVGGGTDTQYF. The CDR3 DNA reads as TGTGCCTGGAGTGTAGTAGGGGGTGGCACAGATACGCAGTATTTT.

In regard to this clonotype: A much larger clone lies one base from this, so it may be a read error. The chain recombines TRBV27 with TRBJ2-1, with a weak D call TRBD2 (5 bases). The CDR3 totals 14 residues. Germline loops: CDR1 MNHEY, CDR2 SMNVEV (reference sequence). V lost 3 bases, J lost 8 bases, and 14 bases lay in between. The CDR3 DNA reads TGTGCCAGCAGTTTCCTCTCTAGCCTGGATGAGCAGTTCTTC. Its translation: CASSFLSSLDEQFF.

This clonotype was counted at least ten times. The J gene is TRBJ2-1, the V gene TRBV28; 8 bases map to TRBD2. The CDR3 consists of 15 residues. Per the germline V gene, CDR1 is MDHEN and CDR2 is SYDVKM. V shed 2 bases and J 6 bases; nucleotides not matched to a gene: 6. CDR3 residues: CASSLAGREGNEQFF. The CDR3 coding sequence is TGTGCCAGCAGTTTAGCCGGGAGGGAGGGCAATGAGCAGTTCTTC.

This clonotype was counted ten times or more. This chain connects TRBV7-2 to TRBJ2-7; TRBD1 agrees at 7 bases. Germline V gene lookup returns CDR1 SGHTA and CDR2 FQGNSA. The CDR3 length is 12 residues. V was clipped by 4 bases and J by 6 bases; unmatched bases: 3. CDR3 loop: CASSSQGVEQYF. CDR3 in DNA: TGTGCCAGCAGCTCCCAGGGGGTCGAGCAGTACTTC.

This clonotype was seen repeatedly, ten times or more. The DNA for the CDR3 is TGCAGTGCTAGAGATCATTACAGCTCCTACGAGCAGTACTTC. It encodes CSARDHYSSYEQYF. The chain combines TRBV20-1 with TRBJ2-7; D is unclear. Looked up from germline, CDR1 is DFQATT and CDR2 is SNEGSKA (reference sequence). The germline V and J ends were trimmed by 0 bases and 0 bases, with 9 bases remaining between them. The CDR3 consists of 14 residues.

CDR3 in DNA: TGTGCCAGCAGTACAACCGGGACTAGAGTTTCGTACTTC. As protein: CASSTTGTRVSYF. The rearrangement joins TRBV27 to TRBJ2-5; the match to TRBD2 covers 8 bases. The CDR3 loop spans 13 amino acids. V shed 5 bases, J shed 13 bases, and the junction held 12 bases outside the gene matches. Germline loops: CDR1 MNHEY, CDR2 SMNVEV (reference sequence).

This clonotype has a count of ten or more. V gene TRBV11-2 combines with J gene TRBJ2-4; a weak D match, TRBD1 (6 bases). Trimming left V 5 bases short and J 7 bases short, with 15 bases between. This CDR3 spans 14 amino acids. Looked up from germline, CDR1 is SGHAT and CDR2 is FQNNGV. The DNA for the CDR3 is TGTGCCAGCAGCCCCCAGGGGACGCGGAACATTCAGTACTTC. It yields the protein CASSPQGTRNIQYF. Based on the CDR3 plus reference TRBV11-2 and TRBJ2-4, the full variable domain is EAGVAQSPRYKIIEKRQSVAFWCNPISGHATLYWYQQILGQGPKLLIQFQNNGVVDDSQLPKDRFSAERLKGVDSTLKIQPAKLEDSAVYLCASSPQGTRNIQYFGAGTRLSVL.

This clonotype has a handful of counts. The chain recombines TRBV24-1 with TRBJ2-3, with D perhaps TRBD2 (6 bases). The CDR3 contains 14 residues. CDR1 and CDR2 from the germline V gene are KGHDR and SFDVKD. The V gene lost 9 bases and the J gene lost 3 bases, with 15 bases spanning the gap. As DNA, the CDR3 is TGTGCCACCGGGATAGCGGAGCCGACAGATACGCAGTATTTT. Residues: CATGIAEPTDTQYF.

This clonotype came up many times. The chain has TRBV29-1 and TRBJ2-1; D gene uncertain. V was pared by 7 bases and J by 0 bases, with 16 bases between. Germline lookup yields CDR1 SQVTM and CDR2 ANQGSEA. The length of the CDR3 is 15 residues. In DNA form, the CDR3 reads TGCAGCGCCTCGAACCTGGAGAGCTCCTACAATGAGCAGTTCTTC. It encodes CSASNLESSYNEQFF.

This clonotype was counted at least ten times. The rearrangement uses TRBV7-2 and TRBJ2-3; D is undetermined. Trimming cost V 5 bases and J 0 bases, with 9 bases left between them. CDR3 size: 14 residues. Per germline, CDR1 SGHTA and CDR2 FQGNSA. CDR3 loop: CASSRHFSTDTQYF. CDR3 bases: TGTGCCAGCAGCCGACACTTTAGCACAGATACGCAGTATTTT.

This clonotype was counted at least ten times. The V gene is TRBV5-1, the J gene TRBJ2-3, with 7 bases matching TRBD2. Trimming removed 3 bases from V and 2 bases from J; junction bases left unmatched: 6. This CDR3 has 15 residues. CDR1 and CDR2 (germline): SGHRS, YFSETQ. The CDR3 protein is CASSSTSLNTDTQYF. CDR3 in DNA: TGCGCCAGCAGCTCGACTAGCCTAAACACAGATACGCAGTATTTT.

Details on this clonotype: A much larger clone differs by one base, so this may be a read error. In DNA form, the CDR3 reads TGTGCCAGCAGTTTACCTGTCGGGGGAGGCGAGACCCGGTACTTC. It encodes CASSLPVGGGETRYF. V gene TRBV6-5 combines with J gene TRBJ2-5, with D maybe TRBD2 (6 bases). The CDR3 spans 15 residues. Germline lookup yields CDR1 MNHEY and CDR2 SVGAGI.

In this sample, this clonotype turned up many times. This chain connects TRBV2 to TRBJ2-3; 9 bases align to TRBD1. Germline CDR1 and CDR2: SNHLY and FYNNEI. The CDR3 extends over 15 amino acids. V gave up 5 bases and J gave up 2 bases; unmatched junction bases: 5. The chain's CDR3 is CASSNGQGYTDTQYF. The CDR3, as DNA: TGTGCCAGCAGTAATGGACAGGGGTACACAGATACGCAGTATTTT. The full variable domain, completed using reference TRBV2 and TRBJ2-3, is EPEVTQTPSHQVTQMGQEVILRCVPISNHLYFYWYRQILGQKVEFLVSFYNNEISEKSEIFDDQFSVERPDGSNFTLKIRSTKLEDSAMYFCASSNGQGYTDTQYFGPGTRLTVL.

In its sample, this clonotype was seen a few times. V and J are TRBV19 and TRBJ2-3, with a tentative D call TRBD2 (6 bases). Per the germline V gene, CDR1 is LNHDA and CDR2 is SQIVND (reference sequence). This CDR3 is 14 amino acids long. V gave up 9 bases and J gave up 3 bases, with 16 bases separating them. In DNA, the CDR3 is TGTGCCAGCTCCGTGGGTGGGAGGACAGATACGCAGTATTTT. Translation: CASSVGGRTDTQYF.

This clonotype was detected many times. The chain has TRBV24-1 and TRBJ2-3; the match to TRBD2 covers 14 bases. V shed 7 bases, J shed 5 bases, and the junction held 10 bases outside the gene matches. The CDR3 loop spans 17 amino acids. Germline CDR1 reads KGHDR; CDR2 reads SFDVKD. CDR3 amino acids: CATRSPGLAGVEDTQYF. For the CDR3, the DNA is TGTGCCACCAGATCTCCGGGACTAGCGGGAGTAGAAGATACGCAGTATTTT.

This clonotype was seen many times. In DNA, the CDR3 is TGTGCCAGCAGGCGGGGACAGGGTAGCGGTCAGCCCCAGCATTTT. Its translation: CASRRGQGSGQPQHF. The chain carries TRBV6-2 or TRBV6-3 and TRBJ1-5; 9 bases agree with TRBD1. This CDR3 has 15 residues. Germline V gives CDR1 MNHEY, CDR2 SVGEGT. V lost 6 bases and J lost 6; bases outside the gene matches: 9.

This clonotype was seen a few times. The V gene is TRBV10-2, the J gene TRBJ1-1; D uncertain. This CDR3 contains 10 residues. V was clipped by 7 bases and J by 5 bases, with 5 bases between them. The V gene's germline CDR1 is WSHSY and CDR2 SAAADI. The CDR3 is CASMETEAFF. The CDR3 DNA follows: TGCGCCAGCATGGAGACTGAAGCTTTCTTT.

This rearrangement joins TRBV10-3 to TRBJ1-2; D remains ambiguous. The V gene's germline CDR1 is ENHRY and CDR2 SYGVKD. The CDR3 length is 14 residues. Trimming stripped 3 bases from V and 0 bases from J, with 8 bases between. The CDR3 is CAISELASNYGYTF. In nucleotides, the CDR3 is TGTGCCATCAGTGAATTGGCCTCTAACTATGGCTACACCTTC.

The chain has TRBV6-1 and TRBJ2-3, with D tentatively TRBD2 (6 bases). CDR3 length: 15 amino acids. Per the germline V gene, CDR1 is MNHNS and CDR2 is SASEGT. With 6 bases removed from V and 4 bases from J, the gap between germline ends came to 17 bases. The CDR3 loop is CASSRLGSSADTQYF. CDR3 bases: TGTGCCAGCAGCCGACTAGGATCGAGCGCAGATACGCAGTATTTT.

The CDR3 DNA follows: TGTGCCAGCAGACCTAACAGGGATTCCTTTCTCTACGAGCAGTACTTC. It translates to CASRPNRDSFLYEQYF. The J gene is TRBJ2-7, the V gene TRBV28; TRBD1 is a possible D gene (6 bases). CDR3 length equals 16 residues. Looked up from germline, CDR1 is MDHEN and CDR2 is SYDVKM. Trimming removed 6 bases from V and 3 bases from J, with 21 bases in between.

The V call is TRBV6-5, the J call TRBJ2-1; 7 bases fit TRBD2. This CDR3 is 16 amino acids long. CDR1 MNHEY and CDR2 SVGAGI come from the germline V gene. J lost 8 bases, V lost 2 bases, and 12 bases had no gene match. This chain's CDR3 is CASSYRPGRRRDEQFF. DNA of the CDR3: TGTGCCAGCAGTTACCGCCCCGGGAGGAGGAGGGATGAGCAGTTCTTC.

Ten or more counts support this clonotype. The chain uses TRBV14 and TRBJ1-6, with D perhaps matching TRBD1 (5 bases). With 3 bases removed from V and 7 bases from J, the gap between germline ends came to 10 bases. Looked up from germline, CDR1 is SGHDN and CDR2 is FVKESK. This CDR3 is 14 amino acids long. The CDR3 sequence is CASSHDSINSPLHF. For the CDR3, the DNA is TGTGCCAGCAGCCACGACAGCATAAATTCACCCCTCCACTTT.

This clonotype was observed at least ten times. The genes are TRBV19 and TRBJ2-1, with 12 bases fitting TRBD2. Unmatched junction bases numbered 11, after V lost 4 bases and J lost 4 bases. The CDR3 length is 18 residues. The V gene's germline CDR1 is LNHDA and CDR2 SQIVND (reference sequence). CDR3 sequence (DNA): TGTGCCAGTAGTAGGGGCTCGGGACTAGCGGGTCGATACAATGAGCAGTTCTTC. It is translated as CASSRGSGLAGRYNEQFF.

As concerns this clonotype: A much larger clone lies a single base off, so this may be a read error. The chain joins TRBV28 to TRBJ2-7; D remains ambiguous. The CDR3 has 11 residues. Trimming took 11 bases from V and 4 from J, leaving 12 bases between them. The germline V gene encodes CDR1 MDHEN and CDR2 SYDVKM. The DNA of the CDR3 is TGTGCCGGCGGTGATCAGTACGAGCAGTACTTC. It specifies CAGGDQYEQYF.

There are a few counts of this clonotype. The chain recombines TRBV20-1 with TRBJ2-3; TRBD2 is a possible D gene (6 bases). CDR1 and CDR2 (germline): DFQATT, SNEGSKA (reference sequence). Trimming removed 6 bases at V and 0 bases at J, with 19 bases between. There are 16 residues in the CDR3. The CDR3 bases are TGCAGTGCGGAAAAAGCTGGAGGGTTTAGCACAGATACGCAGTATTTT. This sequence encodes CSAEKAGGFSTDTQYF.

At least ten counts were recorded for this clonotype. This chain links TRBV5-1 with TRBJ2-1; weak D call: TRBD2 (6 bases). Deletions cut 0 bases from V and 3 bases from J, with 13 bases between. The CDR3 is 16 residues long. Germline V lookup: CDR1 SGHRS, CDR2 YFSETQ. CDR3 sequence: CASSLVGGKGYNEQFF. The CDR3 DNA follows: TGCGCCAGCAGCTTGGTTGGCGGGAAGGGCTACAATGAGCAGTTCTTC.

This clonotype was seen repeatedly, ten times or more. The V gene is TRBV6-2 or TRBV6-3, the J gene TRBJ1-2; D unclear. CDR3 length: 16 residues. The germline CDR1 and CDR2 sequences are MNHEY and SVGEGT. Deletions cut 4 bases from V and 4 bases from J, with 19 bases between. The CDR3 is CASSSLYDTHRYGYTF. The DNA for the CDR3 is TGTGCCAGCAGTTCCCTTTACGACACTCATCGCTATGGCTACACCTTC.